This paragraph covers one T cell receptor (beta chain) sequence. Its matching antigen is unknown. Looked up from germline, CDR1 is SNHLY and CDR2 is FYNNEI. The CDR3 spans 14 residues. Trimming removed 2 bases from V and 15 bases from J; junction bases left unmatched: 13. Profiled with immunoSEQ multiplex PCR; TCRdb holds only in-frame clones, not every one. The data show around 2.5 million clones, with under 95% seen just once and 0.36% held by the top ten. The sample comes from a study of shared clonotypes between healthy human individuals. Points from the study as a whole: Naive subsets typically showed greater estimated richness than memory subsets.

A CD45RA+ naive subset and a CD45RA-negative memory subset were split from CD4+ cells. This receptor was taken from a man between 18 and 29 years old in good health. Some clones in this sample may be carry-over from other donors' samples. The chain links TRBV2 to TRBJ2-3, with 8 nucleotides matching TRBD2. Sequencing was carried out using naive CD4+ T cells from PBMCs. The subset was: CD45RA+ positively selected. The CDR3: CASSELGGAGVQYF. The CDR3 DNA reads TGTGCCAGCAGTGAACTTGGCGGAGCGGGAGTTCAATATTTT.